A single T cell receptor beta chain is shown here with its context. This CDR3 has 14 residues. The ends lost 2 bases at V and 11 bases at J; junction bases unmatched: 8. Germline CDR1 SQVTM, CDR2 ANQGSEA. Authors' methods: Estimates of nucleated cell counts were drawn from the amplification of reference gene primers. Profiled with immunoSEQ multiplex PCR; TCRdb holds only in-frame clones, not every one. V and J calls and clone size are as listed in that table; D and trimming were resolved from the DNA. The top ten hold about 7.2% of the sample, which has some 240,000 clones, 80% seen once. The record originates from a study of blood T cell repertoires in COVID-19. Study-wide background: COVID-19 samples, acute and convalescent, were from the United States, Italy and Spain. PBMCs, B-cell-depleted T cells, or T cells were the source of the cDNA or gDNA that made up the material.

Sequencing was performed on peripheral blood. The receptor was isolated from an older woman with acute or convalescent COVID-19. The J gene is TRBJ2-1, the V gene TRBV29-1; TRBD2 aligns across 11 bases. CDR3 in amino acids: CSVENPGTSGQQFF. Here the CDR3 DNA reads TGCAGCGTTGAAAACCCCGGGACTAGCGGCCAGCAGTTCTTC.